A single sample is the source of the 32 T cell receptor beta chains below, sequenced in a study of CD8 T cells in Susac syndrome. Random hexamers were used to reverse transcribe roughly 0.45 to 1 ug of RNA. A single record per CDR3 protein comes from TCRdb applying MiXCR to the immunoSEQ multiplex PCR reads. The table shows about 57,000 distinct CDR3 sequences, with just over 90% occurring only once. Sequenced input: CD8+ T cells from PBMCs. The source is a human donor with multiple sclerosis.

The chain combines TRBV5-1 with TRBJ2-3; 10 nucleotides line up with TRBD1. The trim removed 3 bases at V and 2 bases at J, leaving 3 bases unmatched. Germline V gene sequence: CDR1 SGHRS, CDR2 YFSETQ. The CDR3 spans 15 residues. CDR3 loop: CASSSTGGFTDTQYF. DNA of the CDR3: TGCGCCAGCAGCTCGACAGGGGGCTTCACAGATACGCAGTATTTT.

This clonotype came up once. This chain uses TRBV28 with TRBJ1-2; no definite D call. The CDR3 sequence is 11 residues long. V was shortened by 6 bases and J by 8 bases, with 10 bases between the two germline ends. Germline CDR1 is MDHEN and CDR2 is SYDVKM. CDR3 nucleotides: TGTGCCAGCAGACACGGCGCCGGCTACACCTTC. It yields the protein CASRHGAGYTF.

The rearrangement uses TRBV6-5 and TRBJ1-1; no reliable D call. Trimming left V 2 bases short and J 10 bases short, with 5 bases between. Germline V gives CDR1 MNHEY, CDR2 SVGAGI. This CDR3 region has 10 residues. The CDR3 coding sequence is TGTGCCAGCAGTTACCCTGGAGCTTTCTTT. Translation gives CASSYPGAFF.

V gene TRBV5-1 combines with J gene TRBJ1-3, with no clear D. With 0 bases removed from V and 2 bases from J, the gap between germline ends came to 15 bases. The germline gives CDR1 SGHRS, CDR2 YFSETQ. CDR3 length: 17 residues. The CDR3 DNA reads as TGCGCCAGCAGCTTGGACTCCGCGCGGTCAGCTGGAAACACCATATATTTT. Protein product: CASSLDSARSAGNTIYF.

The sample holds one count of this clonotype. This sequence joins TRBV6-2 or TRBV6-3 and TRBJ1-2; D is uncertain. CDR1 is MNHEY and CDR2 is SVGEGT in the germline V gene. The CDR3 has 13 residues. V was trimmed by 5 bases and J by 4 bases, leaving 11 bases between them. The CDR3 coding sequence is TGTGCCAGCAGTCAGGAGCTCGGCTATGGCTACACCTTC. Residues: CASSQELGYGYTF.

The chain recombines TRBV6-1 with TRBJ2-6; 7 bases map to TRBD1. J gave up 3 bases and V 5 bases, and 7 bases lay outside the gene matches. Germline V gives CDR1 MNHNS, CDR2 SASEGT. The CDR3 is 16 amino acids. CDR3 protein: CASSPPDRVGANVLTF. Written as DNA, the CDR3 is TGTGCCAGCAGTCCCCCCGACAGGGTTGGGGCCAACGTCCTGACTTTC.

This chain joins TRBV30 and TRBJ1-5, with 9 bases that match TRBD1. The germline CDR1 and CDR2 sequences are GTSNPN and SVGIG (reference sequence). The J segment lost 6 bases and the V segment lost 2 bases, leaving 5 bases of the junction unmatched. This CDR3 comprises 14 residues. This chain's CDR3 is CAWSTGTGPQPQHF. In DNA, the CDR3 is TGTGCCTGGAGTACCGGGACAGGGCCTCAGCCCCAGCATTTT.

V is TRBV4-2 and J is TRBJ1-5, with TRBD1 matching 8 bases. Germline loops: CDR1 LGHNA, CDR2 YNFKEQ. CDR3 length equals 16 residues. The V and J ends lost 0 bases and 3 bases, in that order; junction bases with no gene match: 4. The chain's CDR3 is CASSQEGQVYNQPQHF. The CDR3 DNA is TGTGCCAGCAGCCAAGAGGGACAGGTGTACAATCAGCCCCAGCATTTT.

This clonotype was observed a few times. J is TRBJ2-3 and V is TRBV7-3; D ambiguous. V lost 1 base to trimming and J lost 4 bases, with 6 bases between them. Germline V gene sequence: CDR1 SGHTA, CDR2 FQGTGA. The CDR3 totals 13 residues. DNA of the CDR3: TGTGCCAGCAGCTTAAGCCCAGCAGATACGCAGTATTTT. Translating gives CASSLSPADTQYF. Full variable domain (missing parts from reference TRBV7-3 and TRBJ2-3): GAGVSQTPSNKVTEKGKYVELRCDPISGHTALYWYRQSLGQGPEFLIYFQGTGAADDSGLPNDRFFAVRPEGSVSTLKIQRTERGDSAVYLCASSLSPADTQYFGPGTRLTVL.

The CDR3 is CASRSDGNTEAFF. CDR3 DNA: TGTGCCAGCAGATCGGACGGAAACACTGAAGCTTTCTTT. V usage is TRBV28 and J usage is TRBJ1-1; D gene ambiguous. V lost 6 bases and J 2 bases, leaving 10 bases between the germline ends. Germline V gives CDR1 MDHEN, CDR2 SYDVKM. This CDR3 has 13 residues.

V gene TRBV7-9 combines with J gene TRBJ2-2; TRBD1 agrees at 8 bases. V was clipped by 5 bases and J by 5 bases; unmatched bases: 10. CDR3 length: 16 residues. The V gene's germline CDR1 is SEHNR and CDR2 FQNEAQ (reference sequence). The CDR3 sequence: CASSPLIGQGTGELFF. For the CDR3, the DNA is TGTGCCAGCAGCCCGCTCATTGGACAGGGTACCGGGGAGCTGTTTTTT.

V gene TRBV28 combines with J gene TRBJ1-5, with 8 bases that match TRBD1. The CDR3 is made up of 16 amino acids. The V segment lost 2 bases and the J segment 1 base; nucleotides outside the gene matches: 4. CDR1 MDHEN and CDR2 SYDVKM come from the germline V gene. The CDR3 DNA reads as TGTGCCAGCAGTTTACCAACAGGGGGGAGCAATCAGCCCCAGCATTTT. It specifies CASSLPTGGSNQPQHF.

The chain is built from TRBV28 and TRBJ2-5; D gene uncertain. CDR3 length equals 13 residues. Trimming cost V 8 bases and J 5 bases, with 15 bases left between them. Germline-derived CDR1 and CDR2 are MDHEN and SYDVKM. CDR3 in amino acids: CASEDPRTETQYF. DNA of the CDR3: TGTGCCAGCGAAGACCCCAGGACGGAGACCCAGTACTTC.

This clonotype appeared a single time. DNA of the CDR3: TGCGCCAGCAGTCGGGACAGCCTTTCACCCCTCCACTTT. Its translation is CASSRDSLSPLHF. The gene calls are TRBV4-3 and TRBJ1-6; 7 bases fit TRBD1. J gave up 9 bases and V 6 bases, and 5 bases lay outside the gene matches. The CDR3 has 13 residues. The germline V gene encodes CDR1 LGHNA and CDR2 YSLEER.

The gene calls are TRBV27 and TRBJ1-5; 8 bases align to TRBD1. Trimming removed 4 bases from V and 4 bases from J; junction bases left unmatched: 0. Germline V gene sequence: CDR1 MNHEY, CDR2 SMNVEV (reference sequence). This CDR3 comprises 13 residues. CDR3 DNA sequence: TGTGCCAGCAGTTGGGACAGGAATCAGCCCCAGCATTTT. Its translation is CASSWDRNQPQHF.

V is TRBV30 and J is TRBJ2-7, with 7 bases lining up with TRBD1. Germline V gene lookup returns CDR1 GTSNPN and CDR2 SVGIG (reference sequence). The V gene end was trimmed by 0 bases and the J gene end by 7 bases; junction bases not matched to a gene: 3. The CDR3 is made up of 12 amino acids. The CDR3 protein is CAWSVQGWEQYF. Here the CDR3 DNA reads TGTGCCTGGAGTGTACAGGGGTGGGAGCAGTACTTC.

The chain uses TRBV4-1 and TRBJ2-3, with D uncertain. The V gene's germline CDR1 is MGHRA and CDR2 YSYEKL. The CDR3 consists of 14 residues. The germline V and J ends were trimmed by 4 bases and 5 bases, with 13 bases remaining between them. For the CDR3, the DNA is TGCGCCAGCAGCCCGGAGAAGAACGGAGATACGCAGTATTTT. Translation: CASSPEKNGDTQYF.

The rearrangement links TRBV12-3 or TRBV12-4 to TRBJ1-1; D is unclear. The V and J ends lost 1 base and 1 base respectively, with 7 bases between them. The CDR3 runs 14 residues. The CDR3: CASSLVQWNTEAFF. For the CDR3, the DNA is TGTGCCAGCAGTTTAGTACAGTGGAACACTGAAGCTTTCTTT.

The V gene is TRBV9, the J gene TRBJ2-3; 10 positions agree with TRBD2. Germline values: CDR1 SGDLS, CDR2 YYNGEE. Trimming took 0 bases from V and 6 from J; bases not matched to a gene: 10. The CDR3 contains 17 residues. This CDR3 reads CASSVASSGGALDTQYF. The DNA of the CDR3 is TGTGCCAGCAGCGTAGCTTCAAGCGGGGGGGCCCTGGATACGCAGTATTTT. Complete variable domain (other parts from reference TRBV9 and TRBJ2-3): DSGVTQTPKHLITATGQRVTLRCSPRSGDLSVYWYQQSLDQGLQFLIQYYNGEERAKGNILERFSAQQFPDLHSELNLSSLELGDSALYFCASSVASSGGALDTQYFGPGTRLTVL.

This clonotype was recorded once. The CDR3 nucleotides read TGTGCCAGCAGCTTAGTGGTTCGGGGAGCTAACTATGGCTACACCTTC. It encodes CASSLVVRGANYGYTF. This chain uses TRBV7-2 with TRBJ1-2; no clear D gene. Germline CDR1 reads SGHTA; CDR2 reads FQGNSA. The V gene lost 1 base and the J gene lost 0 bases, with 12 bases spanning the gap. The CDR3 has 16 amino acids.

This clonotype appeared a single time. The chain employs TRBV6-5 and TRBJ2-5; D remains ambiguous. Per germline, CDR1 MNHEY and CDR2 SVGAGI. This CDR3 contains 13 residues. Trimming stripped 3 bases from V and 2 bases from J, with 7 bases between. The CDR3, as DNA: TGTGCCAGCAGTTATTCAGAACAAGAGACCCAGTACTTC. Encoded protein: CASSYSEQETQYF.

As DNA, the CDR3 is TGTGCCAGCAGCTTAGCGCCGAGCTCCTACAATGAGCAGTTCTTC. It yields the protein CASSLAPSSYNEQFF. The chain employs TRBV7-6 and TRBJ2-1, with D uncertain. CDR3 length: 15 amino acids. Germline values: CDR1 SGHVS, CDR2 FNYEAQ. Trimming cost V 0 bases and J 0 bases, with 6 bases left between them.

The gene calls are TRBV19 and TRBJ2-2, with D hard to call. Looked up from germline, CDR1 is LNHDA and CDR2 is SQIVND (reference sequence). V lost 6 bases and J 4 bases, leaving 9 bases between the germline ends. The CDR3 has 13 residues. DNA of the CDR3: TGTGCCAGTAGCCTGGCCCCCACCGGGGAGCTGTTTTTT. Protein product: CASSLAPTGELFF.

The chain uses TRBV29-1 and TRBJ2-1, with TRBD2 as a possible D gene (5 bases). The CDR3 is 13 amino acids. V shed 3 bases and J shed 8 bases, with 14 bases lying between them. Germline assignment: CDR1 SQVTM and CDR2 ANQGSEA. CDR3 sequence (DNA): TGCAGCGTTGAGGAGGACGGCGTGGATGAGCAGTTCTTC. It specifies CSVEEDGVDEQFF.

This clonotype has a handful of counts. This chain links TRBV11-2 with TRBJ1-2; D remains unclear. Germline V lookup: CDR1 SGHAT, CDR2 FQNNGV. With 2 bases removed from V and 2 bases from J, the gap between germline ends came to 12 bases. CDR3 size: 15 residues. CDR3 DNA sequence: TGTGCCAGCAGCTTATCAGCGGGATCGAACTATGGCTACACCTTC. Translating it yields CASSLSAGSNYGYTF.

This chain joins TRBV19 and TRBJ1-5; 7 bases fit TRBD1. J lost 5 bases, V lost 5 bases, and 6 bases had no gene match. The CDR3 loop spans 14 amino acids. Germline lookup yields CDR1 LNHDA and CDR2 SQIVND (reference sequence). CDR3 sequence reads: CASSVTGRHQPQHF. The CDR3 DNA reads TGTGCCAGTAGTGTGACAGGGCGGCATCAGCCCCAGCATTTT. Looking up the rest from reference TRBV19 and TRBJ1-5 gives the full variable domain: DGGITQSPKYLFRKEGQNVTLSCEQNLNHDAMYWYRQDPGQGLRLIYYSQIVNDFQKGDIAEGYSVSREKKESFPLTVTSAQKNPTAFYLCASSVTGRHQPQHFGDGTRLSIL.

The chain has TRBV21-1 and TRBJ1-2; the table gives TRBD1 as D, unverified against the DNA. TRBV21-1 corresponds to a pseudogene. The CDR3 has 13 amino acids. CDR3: CALSLKKNYGYTF. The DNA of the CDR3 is TGTGCCCTATCCCTGAAGAAGAACTATGGCTACACCTTC.

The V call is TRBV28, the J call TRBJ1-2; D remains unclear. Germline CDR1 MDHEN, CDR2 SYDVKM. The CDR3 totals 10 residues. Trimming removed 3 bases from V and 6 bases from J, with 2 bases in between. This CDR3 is CASSFNGYTF. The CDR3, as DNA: TGTGCCAGCAGTTTTAATGGCTACACCTTC.

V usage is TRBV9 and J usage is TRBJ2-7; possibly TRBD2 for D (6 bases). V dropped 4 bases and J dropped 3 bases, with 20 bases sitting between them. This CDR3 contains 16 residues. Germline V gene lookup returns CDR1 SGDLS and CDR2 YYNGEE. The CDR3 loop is CASSPFAGPQVYEQYF. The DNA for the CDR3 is TGTGCCAGCAGCCCTTTCGCGGGACCACAAGTCTACGAGCAGTACTTC.

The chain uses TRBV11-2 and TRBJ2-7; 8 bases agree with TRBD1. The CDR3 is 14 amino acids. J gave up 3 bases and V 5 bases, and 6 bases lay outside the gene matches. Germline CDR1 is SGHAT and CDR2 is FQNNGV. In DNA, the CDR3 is TGTGCCAGCAGCCTCGGGACAGGTCACTACGAGCAGTACTTC. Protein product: CASSLGTGHYEQYF.

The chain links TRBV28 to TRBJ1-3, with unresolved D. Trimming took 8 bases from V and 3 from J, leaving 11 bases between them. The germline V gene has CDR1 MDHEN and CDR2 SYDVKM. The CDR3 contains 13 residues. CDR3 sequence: CASSMGIGNTIYF. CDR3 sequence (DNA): TGTGCCAGCTCGATGGGCATTGGAAACACCATATATTTT. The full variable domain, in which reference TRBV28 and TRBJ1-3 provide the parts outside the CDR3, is DVKVTQSSRYLVKRTGEKVFLECVQDMDHENMFWYRQDPGLGLRLIYFSYDVKMKEKGDIPEGYSVSREKKERFSLILESASTNQTSMYLCASSMGIGNTIYFGEGSWLTVV.

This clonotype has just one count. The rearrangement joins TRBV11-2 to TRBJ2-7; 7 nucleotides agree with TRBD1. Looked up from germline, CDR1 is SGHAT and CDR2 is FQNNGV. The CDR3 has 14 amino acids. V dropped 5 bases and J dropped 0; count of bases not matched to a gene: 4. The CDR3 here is CASSHWDSSYEQYF. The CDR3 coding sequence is TGTGCCAGCAGCCATTGGGACAGCTCCTACGAGCAGTACTTC.